This section outlines one T cell receptor (beta chain) sequence together with its context. Its antigen is as yet unknown. Here immunoSEQ multiplex PCR was the method, and the copy in TCRdb shows in-frame clones only, minus some. The sample carries around 38,000 clones, over 70% recorded once. The sample belongs to a study of PD-L1 blockade in urothelial cancer. Whole-study context: Patients initiated atezolizumab in 2014 at 1,200 mg intravenously every 3 weeks. General study findings and limits: In blood sampled pretreatment, TCR clonality below the median predicted better survival.

The time point is: pretreatment peripheral blood. Per the germline V gene, CDR1 is GTSNPN and CDR2 is SVGIG (reference sequence). V shed 3 bases and J 5 bases; nucleotides not matched to a gene: 3. The CDR3 extends over 13 amino acids. The sample was PBMCs, taken around atezolizumab (anti-PD-L1) treatment. The source of this sequence is a man between 60 and 70 years old with urothelial cancer. The rearrangement joins TRBV30 to TRBJ1-2; TRBD1 aligns across 10 bases. The CDR3 DNA is TGTGCCTGGAGGGACAGGGGGTTTTATGGCTACACCTTC. Translation gives CAWRDRGFYGYTF.